A single sample gave rise to the 17 T cell receptor beta chains below, sequenced in a study of identical twins. TCRdb ran MiXCR on the 5' RACE reads and lists one entry per CDR3 protein. This repertoire shows hundreds of thousands of distinct CDR3 sequences, 5.5% to 6.5% found once; its top ten account for roughly 2%. Material: naive T cells sorted from blood. The receptors originated from a man between 18 and 29 years old in good health.

The table lists this clonotype with many counts. The J gene is TRBJ2-7, the V gene TRBV12-3 or TRBV12-4; D remains unclear. The CDR3 is 13 amino acids. V was clipped by 3 bases and J by 6 bases, with 12 bases between them. The CDR3 here is CASSLSLISEQYV. CDR3 sequence (DNA): TGTGCCAGCAGTTTGAGTCTGATATCCGAGCAGTACGTC.

This rearrangement joins TRBV6-1 to TRBJ2-7; the D gene is possibly TRBD2 (6 bases). The CDR3 extends over 13 amino acids. CDR1 and CDR2 from the germline V gene are MNHNS and SASEGT. Trimming cost V 6 bases and J 6 bases, with 15 bases left between them. CDR3 sequence reads: CASSGGVPGEQYF. CDR3 sequence (DNA): TGTGCCAGCAGCGGAGGGGTTCCCGGCGAGCAGTACTTC.

This clonotype was recorded many times. This chain uses TRBV27 with TRBJ2-7, with 14 bases lining up with TRBD2. Unmatched junction bases numbered 6, after V lost 5 bases and J lost 6 bases. The CDR3 is 15 residues long. Germline CDR1 is MNHEY and CDR2 is SMNVEV (reference sequence). The CDR3 reads CASSVGTSGSSEQYV. The CDR3 nucleotides are TGTGCCAGCAGTGTAGGGACTAGCGGGAGCTCCGAGCAGTACGTC.

The rearrangement uses TRBV28 and TRBJ2-7, with D perhaps matching TRBD1 (6 bases). CDR3 length: 16 residues. The germline V gene has CDR1 MDHEN and CDR2 SYDVKM. Trimming stripped 8 bases from V and 0 bases from J, with 20 bases between. The CDR3: CASQTTRDTVSYEQYF. Here the CDR3 DNA reads TGTGCCAGCCAGACGACCCGGGACACTGTCTCCTACGAGCAGTACTTC.

V and J are TRBV11-2 and TRBJ2-7; TRBD2 aligns across 16 bases. The CDR3 length is 19 residues. Germline V gene data show CDR1 as SGHAT and CDR2 as FQNNGV. V shed 3 bases and J 5 bases; nucleotides not matched to a gene: 13. The CDR3 is CASSFPGGLAGGPFHEQYF. DNA for the CDR3: TGTGCCAGCAGCTTTCCAGGGGGACTAGCGGGAGGGCCGTTCCACGAGCAGTACTTC. The full variable domain, completed using reference TRBV11-2 and TRBJ2-7, is EAGVAQSPRYKIIEKRQSVAFWCNPISGHATLYWYQQILGQGPKLLIQFQNNGVVDDSQLPKDRFSAERLKGVDSTLKIQPAKLEDSAVYLCASSFPGGLAGGPFHEQYFGPGTRLTVT.

This clonotype has a count of ten or more. V and J are TRBV24-1 and TRBJ2-1, with D tentatively TRBD1 or TRBD2 (8 bases each). CDR3 length: 20 residues. Trimming removed 4 bases from V and 0 bases from J, with 24 bases in between. Germline CDR1 KGHDR, CDR2 SFDVKD. The CDR3 spells CATSDPGGTGYGSSYNEQFF. The CDR3 DNA sequence: TGTGCCACCAGTGACCCGGGAGGGACAGGATATGGGAGCTCCTACAATGAGCAGTTCTTC.

This clonotype was seen only a few times. The J gene is TRBJ2-2, the V gene TRBV5-1; D gene unclear. Trimming left V 6 bases short and J 6 bases short, with 18 bases between. The CDR3 has 15 residues. CDR1 SGHRS and CDR2 YFSETQ come from the germline V gene. CDR3 protein: CASNPVLEAAGELFF. CDR3 nucleotide sequence: TGCGCCAGCAACCCCGTGTTAGAGGCGGCCGGGGAGCTGTTTTTT.

This clonotype was picked up a small number of times. The V and J genes are TRBV11-2 and TRBJ2-2, with 12 bases identical to TRBD2. Germline loops: CDR1 SGHAT, CDR2 FQNNGV. This CDR3 comprises 17 residues. The ends lost 1 base at V and 3 bases at J; junction bases unmatched: 3. As DNA, the CDR3 is TGTGCCAGCAGCTTAGTACTAGCGGGAGGTGACACCGGGGAGCTGTTTTTT. The encoded protein is CASSLVLAGGDTGELFF. Together with reference TRBV11-2 and TRBJ2-2, the CDR3 gives the full variable domain: EAGVAQSPRYKIIEKRQSVAFWCNPISGHATLYWYQQILGQGPKLLIQFQNNGVVDDSQLPKDRFSAERLKGVDSTLKIQPAKLEDSAVYLCASSLVLAGGDTGELFFGEGSRLTVL.

The J gene is TRBJ2-5, the V gene TRBV14; no firm D call. V gave up 5 bases and J gave up 1 base, with 14 bases separating them. The CDR3 loop spans 15 amino acids. Germline values: CDR1 SGHDN, CDR2 FVKESK. This CDR3 reads CASSYRALVQETQYF. The CDR3 bases are TGTGCCAGCAGCTACCGGGCCCTAGTCCAAGAGACCCAGTACTTC.

This clonotype was seen many times. This chain connects TRBV24-1 to TRBJ2-1; TRBD1 agrees at 7 bases. V lost 4 bases to trimming and J lost 9 bases; unmatched junction nucleotides: 11. The germline V gene has CDR1 KGHDR and CDR2 SFDVKD. The CDR3 loop spans 15 amino acids. DNA for the CDR3: TGTGCCACCAGTGACCCAACAGGGGCTGGGCGTGAGCAGTTCTTC. Amino acid sequence: CATSDPTGAGREQFF.

J is TRBJ1-1 and V is TRBV5-1; D is perhaps TRBD1 (5 bases). Germline assignment: CDR1 SGHRS and CDR2 YFSETQ. V lost 2 bases, J lost 6 bases, and 14 bases lay in between. The CDR3 is 14 residues long. Here the CDR3 DNA reads TGCGCCAGCAGCTTCGAGGGGAGGATGGCTGAAGCTTTCTTT. This translates into CASSFEGRMAEAFF.

A remark on this clonotype: This may be a read error, as it is one base from a much larger clone. The chain combines TRBV12-3 or TRBV12-4 with TRBJ1-5; tentatively, D is TRBD1 (6 bases). Trimming removed 5 bases from V and 2 bases from J, with 13 bases in between. CDR3 length: 15 residues. The CDR3 is CASSIQGQGNQPQHF. In DNA, the CDR3 is TGTGCCAGCAGTATTCAGGGGCAAGGCAATCAGCCCCAGCATTTT.

V usage is TRBV5-6 and J usage is TRBJ2-2; perhaps TRBD1 as D (6 bases). Germline lookup yields CDR1 SGHDT and CDR2 YYEEEE. Deletions cut 5 bases from V and 6 bases from J, with 17 bases between. CDR3 length: 15 residues. The CDR3 is CASSGTPMDSGELFF. DNA of the CDR3: TGTGCCAGCAGTGGGACACCCATGGATTCCGGGGAGCTGTTTTTT.

There are a few counts of this clonotype. V usage is TRBV5-6 and J usage is TRBJ2-5, with 8 bases aligning to TRBD1. This CDR3 spans 15 amino acids. Per the germline V gene, CDR1 is SGHDT and CDR2 is YYEEEE. V dropped 4 bases and J dropped 2; count of bases not matched to a gene: 7. CDR3 DNA: TGTGCCAGCAGCGTGGACAGGGTAATACAAGAGACCCAGTACTTC. Translating gives CASSVDRVIQETQYF.

In this sample, this clonotype turned up a few times. The rearrangement joins TRBV11-2 to TRBJ2-2; 11 bases are shared with TRBD2. The CDR3 contains 17 residues. V lost 3 bases, J lost 6 bases, and 9 bases stayed unmatched. Germline loops: CDR1 SGHAT, CDR2 FQNNGV. The CDR3 DNA follows: TGTGCCAGCAGCTTGACTAGCGGGATAACACCCGCCGGGGAGCTGTTTTTT. Translation: CASSLTSGITPAGELFF.

The rearrangement uses TRBV20-1 and TRBJ1-1; no firm D call. Germline-derived CDR1 and CDR2 are DFQATT and SNEGSKA (reference sequence). CDR3 length: 12 residues. The V end was cut by 6 bases, the J end by 2 bases, with 10 bases between. CDR3 sequence: CSAWAGNTEAFF. The CDR3 DNA is TGCAGTGCCTGGGCAGGCAACACTGAAGCTTTCTTT.

This clonotype was observed many times. The gene calls are TRBV7-3 and TRBJ2-1; TRBD2 agrees at 7 bases. V trimming: 2 bases; J trimming: 6 bases; junction bases outside the gene matches: 7. CDR1 is SGHTA and CDR2 is FQGTGA in the germline V gene. The CDR3 is 15 residues long. The chain's CDR3 is CASSLSPGRGNEQFF. In DNA, the CDR3 is TGTGCCAGCAGCTTATCGCCAGGGAGGGGCAATGAGCAGTTCTTC.